Reported below is one TCR beta chain. This clonotype was picked up many times. The antigen it recognizes is unknown. Base qualities are missing; no much larger clone stands one base away. The sample originates from a study of neurological immune-mediated disorders (dated by TCRdb to the late 2010s). Turning to the overall study: Peripheral blood TCR-beta repertoires from HTLV-I-associated myelopathy (HAM/TSP) patients, multiple sclerosis patients and healthy controls were compared by UMI-based sequencing. Longitudinal samples, technical triplicates and paired sorted CD4+ and CD8+ T-cell subsets, alongside PBMC samples, were included among the approximately 98 TCR-beta libraries. Longitudinal HAM/TSP and healthy donors had 3 time-points each (about 3-45 month intervals). The cohort included some 68 subjects: roughly 15 with HAM/TSP, roughly 35 with multiple sclerosis, and about 20 healthy controls.

Taken from the germline V gene, the CDR1 and CDR2 loops are MNHEY and SVGAGI. Including the terminal cysteine and phenylalanine, the CDR3 comprises 11 residues. Here the CDR3 DNA is all that survives: 33 bases in frame from base 1. V sheds 5 bases and J sheds 6 bases, leaving 5 bases between their ends. cDNA was synthesized by template-switch 5'RACE using a primer carrying a 10-nucleotide random unique molecular identifier by which each TCR transcript was tagged. Every sequencing run covered 15-18 subjects and yielded more than 160 million TCR-beta sequences. Total RNA was extracted with the RNeasy kit. The KAPA Real-time Library Amplification kit was used to amplify TCR-beta VDJ regions with primers targeting the TCR constant region and the 5'RACE anchor. Sample indexes and Illumina adaptors were added in a first PCR, after which library yield was increased in a second PCR. After Ampure bead purification, the roughly 650 bp TCR product was size-selected on a 2% E-gel SizeSelection system. Before pooling, libraries had their quality checked on a Bioanalyzer, their concentration measured with Qubit, and their quantity determined with the Kapa Library Quantification kit. An Illumina HiSeq 2500 was used to sequence the libraries paired-end at 2 x 150 bp. To increase sequence diversity, about 25-31% phiX was spiked into each library pool. The paper's processing steps were these. The quality-filtered reads were processed with the UMI-based MiGEC pipeline, whose error correction step removed more than 80% of the raw TCR sequences. IMGT germline references were used for alignment of VDJ genes, and clonotypes were defined by a unique CDR3 amino acid sequence together with V-J genes. VDJtools evaluated clonal expansion, Shannon diversity and CDR3 relatedness (CalcPairwiseDistances, ClusterSamples); CLCbio workbench built phylogenetic trees. Expanded clones were defined as having at least 8 unique UMIs, based on coefficient-of-variation modelling across technical triplicates. Through fastp at Q25 and MiXCR, TCRdb rebuilt clones from the public reads, retaining in-frame beta chains. Identical CDR3 proteins give one entry, which carries the most common genes and DNA. The V and J calls, along with clone size, are taken from TCRdb and not from the paper's own processing. The sample table lists roughly 100,000 distinct CDR3 sequences, 9.5% to 14% of them with a count of one. The ten largest clones take up around 3.3% of the sample.

Broad study findings and their caveats: Expanded clones from different subjects shared no identical CDR3 amino acid sequences, which suggests that TCR-beta repertoires were private in all groups. TCR clonal expansion was highest in HAM/TSP patients and lowest in MS patients, with MS patients falling below even healthy controls.

The intended sense of this specimen's time point label: longitudinal time-point 3. Unsorted PBMC libraries were generated from 2 million PBMCs stored in RNAlater at -80 °C until RNA extraction. Peripheral blood was subjected to Ficoll-Hypaque density gradient centrifugation to isolate PBMCs, which were then cryopreserved in liquid nitrogen. Material for sequencing was PBMCs. This receptor chain uses TRBV6-5 and TRBJ2-4, with the identity of the D gene unclear. This TCR was recovered from a female donor with HTLV-1-associated myelopathy (HAM/TSP). The CDR3 region: CASSKSNIQYF. The sequenced DNA: TGTGCCAGCAGTAAATCAAACATTCAGTACTTC.